This T cell receptor (beta chain) was retrieved from a study of T cells in localized non-small cell lung cancer (dated by TCRdb to 2020 to 2021). As for the study more broadly: The study examined T cell repertoires in roughly 240 patients with early-stage NSCLC and compared tumors with uninvolved tumor-adjacent lungs. All 230 or so NSCLC patients in the cohort were treatment-naive and had localized lung tumors that were resected. Of the NSCLC patients, 129 were male and roughly 100 were female, and the mean age was around 66 years. General study outcomes and caveats: Because multi-region tumor sequencing was not done, intratumor heterogeneity could not be ruled out. The highest T cell clonality was observed in uninvolved tumor-adjacent lung, where clonality exceeded that of tumor, suggesting that antigenic responses were more focused in uninvolved tumor-adjacent lung. Because of the exploratory design, TCR variables were selected using unadjusted p-values without false-discovery rate correction. Longer overall survival was associated with higher T cell density in blood, whereas shorter survival was associated with higher clonality in adjacent lung. A median of roughly 60 of the top 100 tumor clones turned up in the paired uninvolved adjacent lung, and approximately 30 of those clones also ranked among the top 100 of that same adjacent lung.

At diagnosis, tumor, uninvolved tumor-adjacent lung and peripheral blood were collected and then preserved as a mix of FFPE and fresh-frozen material. For TCR repertoire profiling, blood samples were analyzed as peripheral blood mononuclear cells. A note on this clone: Its recognized antigen is unknown. Per-nucleotide qualities are absent, and no much larger clonotype sits a single base away.

The immunoSEQ Assay was used to sequence TCR beta CDR3 regions from DNA. Per the source publication's procedure: T cell density was computed as TCR beta template counts normalized to usable DNA estimated by amplifying housekeeping genes. Using the preseqR package, richness was estimated by extrapolating to 120,000 templates for tissue samples and 400,000 templates for PBMC samples. Clonality was calculated as one minus Pielou's evenness. Tissue-enriched TCRs were identified through differential abundance testing performed on productive amino-acid clonotypes, with a minimum total count of 5 and an alpha of 0.1. The Jaccard Index and the Morisita Overlap Index were used to measure repertoire overlap between compartments. GLIPH grouped TCR beta CDR3s together with public tetramer-defined viral CDR3s, and a viral motif had to include at least three viral sequences and show V-gene enrichment. The table was pulled from immuneACCESS by TCRdb, which kept in-frame rearrangements only. Such tables lose some clones; where checked, under half of the loss comes from unresolved V genes, and the rest has no known cause. The D gene and trimming were derived from the DNA, and the V and J assignments and clone size from that table. The sample has 30,000 to 35,000 clones on record, about 88% of them singletons. Jointly, the top ten make up 4% to 5% of the sample.

This receptor was obtained from a woman between 35 and 70 years old with stage I lung adenocarcinoma. The sequencing used peripheral blood, collected before any cancer treatment.

The CDR3 region has the sequence CASSGIRGGEQYF. The DNA sequence is given as TGTGCCAGCAGTGGAATCAGGGGGGGGGAGCAGTACTTC. The chain joins TRBV6-1 to TRBJ2-7, with a tentative D call of TRBD1 or TRBD2, each matching 7 bases. The CDR3 runs 13 amino acids, cysteine and phenylalanine included. The sequence is cut down to CDR3 DNA, 39 bases in frame from base 1. The junction shows trimming of 4 bases on V and 7 bases on J, plus 14 bases between the germline ends. According to the germline V gene, CDR1 reads MNHNS and CDR2 reads SASEGT.